The clone carrying this TCR beta chain has just a few counts. Its antigen remains unknown. Study-level points and caveats: Larger-cohort validation covered only one TCR beta V-J rearrangement. The TCR gene usage of tumor memory CD4+ T cells clustered together with blood and lymph node memory CD4+ cells and with lymph node naive CD4+ cells.

One entry per CDR3 protein, called by TCRdb with MiXCR from the 5' RACE reads. The data hold more than 55,000 distinct CDR3 sequences, with more than 20% observed a single time. Tregs were sorted as CD4+CD25+CD127-/low cells. V lost 8 bases and J lost 2, with 16 bases in between. The CDR3 contains 14 residues. The sequence was collected from a female donor with breast cancer. The rearrangement links TRBV12-3 or TRBV12-4 to TRBJ2-7, with D perhaps being TRBD1 or TRBD2 (5 bases each). The sequenced material came from tumor-infiltrating Tregs sorted from the breast tumor. CDR3 DNA sequence: TGTGCCAGCTCCCCTTGGGACGCTCCCTACGAGCAGTACTTC. The encoded protein is CASSPWDAPYEQYF.